The clone carrying this T cell receptor beta chain was recorded a few times. The antigen is unknown. MiXCR, run by TCRdb on the multiplex PCR reads, gives a single entry per CDR3 protein. Of about 180,000 distinct CDR3 sequences listed, 25% to 40% are singletons. This entry comes from a study of breast tumors, draining lymph nodes, adjacent tissues. Breast cancer patients provided tissue from their axillary draining lymph nodes. Study-level points and caveats: That most tumor T cells come from lymph nodes remained unproven.

In germline, CDR1 is MNHEY, CDR2 SVGEGT. This CDR3 contains 14 residues. V lost 5 bases to trimming and J lost 5 bases, with 15 bases between them. The genes are TRBV6-2 or TRBV6-3 and TRBJ2-5, with TRBD2 as a possible D gene (6 bases). The material sequenced was axillary lymph node tissue. The receptor was derived from a female donor with breast cancer. Some clones in this sample may be carry-over from other donors' samples. As DNA, the CDR3 is TGTGCCAGCAGTCGCCTGACTAGTGCGGAGACCCAGTACTTC. The encoded protein is CASSRLTSAETQYF.